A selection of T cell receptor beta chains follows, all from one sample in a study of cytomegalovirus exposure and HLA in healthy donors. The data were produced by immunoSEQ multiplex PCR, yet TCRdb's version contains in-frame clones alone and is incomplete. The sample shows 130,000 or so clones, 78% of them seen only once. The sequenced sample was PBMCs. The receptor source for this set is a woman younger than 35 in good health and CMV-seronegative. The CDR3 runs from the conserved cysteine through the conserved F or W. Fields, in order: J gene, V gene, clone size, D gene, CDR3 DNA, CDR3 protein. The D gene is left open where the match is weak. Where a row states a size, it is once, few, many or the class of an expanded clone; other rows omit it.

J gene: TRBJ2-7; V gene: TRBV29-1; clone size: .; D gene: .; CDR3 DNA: TGCAGCTCCTCTGATCGGGGTGAGCAGTACTTC; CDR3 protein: CSSSDRGEQYF
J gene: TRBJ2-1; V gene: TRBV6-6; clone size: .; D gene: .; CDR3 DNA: TGTGCCAGCAAAGCGGGTAACTCCTACAATGAGCAGTTCTTC; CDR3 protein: CASKAGNSYNEQFF
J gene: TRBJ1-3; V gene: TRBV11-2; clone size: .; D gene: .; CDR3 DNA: TGTGCCAGCAGCTTTCAGGGCTCTGGAAACACCATATATTTT; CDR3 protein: CASSFQGSGNTIYF
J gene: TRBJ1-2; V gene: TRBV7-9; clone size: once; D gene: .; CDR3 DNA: TGTGCCAGCAGCTTAGTGGGAGTAGATGGCTACACCTTC; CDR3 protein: CASSLVGVDGYTF
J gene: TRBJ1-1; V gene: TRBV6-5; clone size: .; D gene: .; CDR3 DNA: TGTGCCAGCAGTTACTCGATTTGGGGGGACGGAGCTTTCTTT; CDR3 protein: CASSYSIWGDGAFF
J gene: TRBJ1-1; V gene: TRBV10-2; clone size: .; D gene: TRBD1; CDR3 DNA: TGCGCCAGCAGTGCGCCACAGGGGGCAAGATCTGAAGCTTTCTTT; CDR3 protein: CASSAPQGARSEAFF
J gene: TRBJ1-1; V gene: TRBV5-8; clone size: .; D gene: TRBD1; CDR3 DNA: TGTGCCAGCAACCCGGGACAGGGATCTGAAGCTTTCTTT; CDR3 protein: CASNPGQGSEAFF
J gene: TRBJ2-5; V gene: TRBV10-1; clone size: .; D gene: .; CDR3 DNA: TGCGCCAGCAGTGGGTCACCTAAAGAGACCCAGTACTTC; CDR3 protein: CASSGSPKETQYF
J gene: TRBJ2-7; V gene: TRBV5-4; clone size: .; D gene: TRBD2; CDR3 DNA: TGTGCCAGCAGCGCCTCACTAGCGGGAGGGACCTACGAGCAGTACTTC; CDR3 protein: CASSASLAGGTYEQYF
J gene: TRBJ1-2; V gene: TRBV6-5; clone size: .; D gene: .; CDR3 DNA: TGTGCCAGCAGCTACAACCGAGAGGTTCCCATTTATGGCTACACCTTC; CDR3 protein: CASSYNREVPIYGYTF
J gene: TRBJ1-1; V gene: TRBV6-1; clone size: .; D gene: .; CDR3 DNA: TGTGCCAGCACCCTGGAGTGGAGGACTGAAGCTTTCTTT; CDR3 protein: CASTLEWRTEAFF
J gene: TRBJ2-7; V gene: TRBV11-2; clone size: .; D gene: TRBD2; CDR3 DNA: TGTGCCAGCAGATTCGGGGGGGAACCCTACGAGCAGTACTTC; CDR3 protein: CASRFGGEPYEQYF
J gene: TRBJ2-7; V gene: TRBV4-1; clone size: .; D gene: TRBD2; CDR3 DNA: TGCGCCAGCAGCCGCGGGGGAGGGGACCGTCCTCAGCAGTACTTC; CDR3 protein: CASSRGGGDRPQQYF
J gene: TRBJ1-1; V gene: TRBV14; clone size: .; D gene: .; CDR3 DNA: TGTGCCAGCAGCCAAGAAACGGGTTACAGGCCGGGTGGTGAAGCTTTCTTT; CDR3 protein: CASSQETGYRPGGEAFF
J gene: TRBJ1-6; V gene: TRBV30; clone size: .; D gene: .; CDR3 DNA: TGTGCCTGGAGCCAGCGGGGGGCAGGGGATTCACCCCTCCACTTT; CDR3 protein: CAWSQRGAGDSPLHF
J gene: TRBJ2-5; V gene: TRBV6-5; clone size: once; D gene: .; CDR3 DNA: TGTGCCAGCAGTTCTAGGATAAAGGAAGAGACCCAGTACTTC; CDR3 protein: CASSSRIKEETQYF
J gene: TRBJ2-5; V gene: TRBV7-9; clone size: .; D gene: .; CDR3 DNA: TGTGCCAGCAGCCCGGGGGGCCTAAGGGAGGCCCAGTACTTC; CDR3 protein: CASSPGGLREAQYF
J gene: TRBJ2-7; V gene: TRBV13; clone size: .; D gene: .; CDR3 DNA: TGTGCCAGCAGCTCCGTAGGACAGTACTACGAGCAGTACTTC; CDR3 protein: CASSSVGQYYEQYF
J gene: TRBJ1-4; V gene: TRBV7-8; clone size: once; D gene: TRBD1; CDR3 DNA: TGTGCCAGCAGCCAAATCCGACAGGGGCCAAATGAAAAACTGTTTTTT; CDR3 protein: CASSQIRQGPNEKLFF
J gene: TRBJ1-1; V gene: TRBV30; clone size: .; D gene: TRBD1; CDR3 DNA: TGTGCCTGGAGATTAAGACAGGGGACTTACACTGAAGCTTTCTTT; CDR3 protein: CAWRLRQGTYTEAFF
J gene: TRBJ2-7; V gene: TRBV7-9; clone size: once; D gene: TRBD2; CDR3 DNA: TGTGCCAGCAGCCCGTGGGCCCTAGCGGGAGTAAACTTC; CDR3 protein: CASSPWALAGVNF
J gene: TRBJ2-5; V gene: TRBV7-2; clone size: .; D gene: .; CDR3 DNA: TGTGCCAGCAGCGTTCAAGGGGCTTCAAAAGAGACCCAGTACTTC; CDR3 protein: CASSVQGASKETQYF
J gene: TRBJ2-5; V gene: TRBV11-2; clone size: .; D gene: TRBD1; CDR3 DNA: TGTGCCAGCAGCCTCCAAGGGACAGGGCCGGAGACCCAGTACTTC; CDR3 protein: CASSLQGTGPETQYF
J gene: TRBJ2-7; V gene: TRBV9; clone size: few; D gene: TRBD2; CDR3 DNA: TGTGCCAGCAGCGCCCGGACTAGCGGGAGAGTCCACGAGCAGTACTTC; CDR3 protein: CASSARTSGRVHEQYF
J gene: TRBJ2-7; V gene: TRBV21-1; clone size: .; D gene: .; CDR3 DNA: TGTGCCAGCAGCAGGGCTAGCGGGATTTTGAACCACGAGCAGTACTTC; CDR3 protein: CASSRASGILNHEQYF